These 24 T cell receptor beta chains were sequenced from one sample in a study of T cells expressing NK-cell markers. TCRdb reanalyzed the 5' RACE reads, giving one entry per CDR3 protein sequence and no DNA. The listing records 500,000 to 700,000 distinct CDR3 sequences. Material for sequencing was blood T cells: a sorted CD56 or NKG2C T cell subset, CD4+ or CD8+ T cells, or bulk PBMC T cells (not recorded which). The receptors originated from a man between 18 and 35 years old in good health.

The J gene is TRBJ2-1, the V gene TRBV6-1; no DNA is available, so the TRBD1 call from TCRdb remains unchecked. The CDR3 extends over 15 amino acids. CDR1 is MNHNS and CDR2 is SASEGT in the germline V gene. CDR3 sequence: CASSGGVFGGGEQFF.

This sequence joins TRBV5-1 and TRBJ2-5; TCRdb's D call of TRBD1 is untestable without DNA. CDR1 and CDR2 (germline): SGHRS, YFSETQ. The CDR3 is 13 amino acids. The CDR3 sequence: CASSDRYQETQYF. Full variable domain (outside the CDR3, taken from reference TRBV5-1 and TRBJ2-5): KAGVTQTPRYLIKTRGQQVTLSCSPISGHRSVSWYQQTPGQGLQFLFEYFSETQRNKGNFPGRFSGRQFSNSRSEMNVSTLELGDSALYLCASSDRYQETQYFGPGTRLLVL.

The chain uses TRBV20-1 and TRBJ1-2. The CDR3 has 12 amino acids. Germline V gene lookup returns CDR1 DFQATT and CDR2 SNEGSKA (reference sequence). CDR3 residues: CSAFKALYGYTF.

The J gene is TRBJ2-6, the V gene TRBV28; the D call from TCRdb, TRBD2, cannot be confirmed without DNA. CDR1 is MDHEN, CDR2 SYDVKM, per germline. This CDR3 has 19 residues. CDR3 residues: CASSLGFAGVPSGANVLTF.

J is TRBJ2-3 and V is TRBV20-1; TCRdb designates TRBD2, a call that cannot be tested without DNA. From germline, CDR1 is DFQATT and CDR2 SNEGSKA (reference sequence). The CDR3 is made up of 15 amino acids. This CDR3 is CSARWDSALSDTQYF.

This chain uses TRBV5-1 with TRBJ2-7; the TCRdb D gene call, TRBD1, has no DNA to confirm it. This CDR3 contains 15 residues. Germline V CDR1 and CDR2: SGHRS, YFSETQ. The CDR3 is CASSPNPGQGKEQYF.

V is TRBV7-2 and J is TRBJ2-1; with no DNA, the TCRdb D assignment of TRBD2 cannot be verified. Germline V gives CDR1 SGHTA, CDR2 FQGNSA. The CDR3 has 15 amino acids. CDR3 region: CASSSKGLGSNEQFF.

This chain uses TRBV20-1 with TRBJ1-2; TCRdb's D call of TRBD1 is untestable without DNA. Germline V CDR1 and CDR2: DFQATT, SNEGSKA (reference sequence). This CDR3 region has 17 residues. The CDR3 spells CSAKNEARPQTNYGYTF.

The genes are TRBV29-1 and TRBJ2-5; the TCRdb call, TRBD1, lacks DNA for checking. CDR3 length: 14 residues. Germline values: CDR1 SQVTM, CDR2 ANQGSEA. CDR3 in amino acids: CSAGGDRGWETQYF.

The chain joins TRBV6-1 to TRBJ1-1; TCRdb designates TRBD1, a call that cannot be tested without DNA. The CDR3 loop spans 15 amino acids. Germline CDR1 is MNHNS and CDR2 is SASEGT. CDR3 protein: CASSRSHLSNTEAFF.

This chain connects TRBV7-9 to TRBJ2-7; TCRdb gives TRBD1 as the D gene, but with no DNA this cannot be confirmed. This CDR3 region has 15 residues. Germline CDR1 and CDR2: SEHNR and FQNEAQ (reference sequence). The CDR3 loop reads CASSLEGGWTYEQYF.

This chain uses TRBV20-1 with TRBJ2-1; TCRdb calls TRBD2, which cannot be checked without DNA. The CDR3 covers 13 residues. CDR1 and CDR2 from the germline V gene are DFQATT and SNEGSKA (reference sequence). CDR3 residues: CSARPGGLDEQFF.

This rearrangement joins TRBV7-9 to TRBJ2-5; as DNA is missing, the TRBD2 call by TCRdb cannot be tested. The CDR3 is made up of 15 amino acids. CDR1 SEHNR and CDR2 FQNEAQ come from the germline V gene (reference sequence). The CDR3 loop is CASSPLAGGRETQYF.

The rearrangement joins TRBV6-2 or TRBV6-3 to TRBJ1-2; TCRdb selects TRBD1, and the lack of DNA leaves this call unchecked. The CDR3 loop spans 14 amino acids. Germline CDR1 reads MNHEY; CDR2 reads SVGEGT. CDR3 region: CASRRTGANYGYTF.

The chain links TRBV3-1 to TRBJ1-1; there is no DNA to check the TCRdb D call of TRBD1. The CDR3 length is 15 residues. In germline, CDR1 is LGHDT, CDR2 YNNKEL (reference sequence). The CDR3 here is CASSLRRGTNTEAFF. Based on the CDR3 plus reference TRBV3-1 and TRBJ1-1, the full variable domain is DTAVSQTPKYLVTQMGNDKSIKCEQNLGHDTMYWYKQDSKKFLKIMFSYNNKELIINETVPNRFSPKSPDKAHLNLHINSLELGDSAVYFCASSLRRGTNTEAFFGQGTRLTVV.

The genes are TRBV7-9 and TRBJ2-1; TCRdb proposes TRBD1, but this gene call is untestable without DNA. This CDR3 has 16 amino acids. CDR1 and CDR2 (germline): SEHNR, FQNEAQ (reference sequence). CDR3: CASSLSRMGRYNEQFF.

The V gene is TRBV20-1, the J gene TRBJ2-5; with no DNA, the TCRdb D assignment of TRBD1 cannot be verified. The CDR3 sequence is 16 residues long. CDR1 is DFQATT, CDR2 SNEGSKA, per germline (reference sequence). CDR3: CSARAAPQGYQETQYF.

J is TRBJ2-3 and V is TRBV29-1; TCRdb's D call of TRBD2 is untestable without DNA. Germline V gives CDR1 SQVTM, CDR2 ANQGSEA. There are 15 residues in the CDR3. The CDR3 loop reads CSVESPSGSPDTQYF.

The chain employs TRBV7-8 and TRBJ2-1; TCRdb's D gene call, TRBD1, goes unchecked for lack of DNA. The CDR3 has 17 residues. CDR1 SGHVS and CDR2 FQNEAQ come from the germline V gene. The CDR3 spells CASSQGGNPGVHNEQFF.

The J gene is TRBJ1-5, the V gene TRBV12-3 or TRBV12-4; TCRdb selects TRBD1, and the lack of DNA leaves this call unchecked. The CDR3 contains 14 residues. CDR3 in amino acids: CASSRTGAGQPQHF.

Here the CDR3 reads CSAIESGREWYNEQFF. The V call is TRBV20-1, the J call TRBJ2-1; TCRdb returns TRBD2, unconfirmable since there is no DNA. The CDR3 has 16 residues. The germline CDR1 and CDR2 sequences are DFQATT and SNEGSKA (reference sequence).

The V and J genes are TRBV7-8 and TRBJ2-5; TCRdb's D gene call, TRBD1, goes unchecked for lack of DNA. Germline V gene sequence: CDR1 SGHVS, CDR2 FQNEAQ. There are 15 residues in the CDR3. The CDR3 sequence: CASSLAATGQETQYF.

The chain joins TRBV6-2 or TRBV6-3 to TRBJ2-7; as DNA is missing, the TRBD2 call by TCRdb cannot be tested. Per germline, CDR1 MNHEY and CDR2 SVGEGT. This CDR3 comprises 16 residues. This chain's CDR3 is CASSRTSGRAAYEQYF.

This chain joins TRBV7-2 and TRBJ1-5; TCRdb returns TRBD1, unconfirmable since there is no DNA. Looked up from germline, CDR1 is SGHTA and CDR2 is FQGNSA. CDR3 size: 15 residues. This CDR3 is CASSDVQGASQPQHF. The whole variable domain, remainder taken from reference TRBV7-2 and TRBJ1-5, is GAGVSQSPSNKVTEKGKDVELRCDPISGHTALYWYRQSLGQGLEFLIYFQGNSAPDKSGLPSDRFSAERTGGSVSTLTIQRTQQEDSAVYLCASSDVQGASQPQHFGDGTRLSIL.